The next 18 T cell receptor beta chains were all read from a single sample in a study of T cell repertoires in cytomegalovirus infection. TCRdb reprocessed the reads via MiXCR and lists one record per CDR3 protein. This sample has roughly 720,000 distinct CDR3 sequences, with roughly a third found just once. Sequencing used PBMCs. The source is a human donor in good health (CMV status not recorded). Some clones in this sample may be carry-over from other donors' samples.

In this sample, this clonotype turned up a few times. The chain employs TRBV7-2 and TRBJ2-7, with D unresolved. Trimming took off 1 base at V and 1 base at J, with 8 bases between the two ends. Per germline, CDR1 SGHTA and CDR2 FQGNSA. CDR3 length: 14 residues. The CDR3 DNA follows: TGTGCCAGCAGCTTAGGCCCTCCTTCCTACGAGCAGTACTTC. As protein: CASSLGPPSYEQYF.

Concerning this clonotype itself: An end of the junction does not agree with germline; a read error may underlie this. V is TRBV27 and J is TRBJ1-1, with D possibly TRBD1 on 6 matching bases. The CDR3 has 16 amino acids. Germline V gene sequence: CDR1 MNHEY, CDR2 SMNVEV (reference sequence). The CDR3 is CASSFNRVPTNNEAFF. The CDR3 DNA is TGTGCCAGCAGTTTCAACAGGGTGCCCACGAACAATGAAGCTTTCTTT.

The genes are TRBV11-1 and TRBJ2-1, with a possible D match to TRBD2 (5 bases). Deletions cut 5 bases from V and 9 bases from J, with 23 bases between. This CDR3 comprises 16 residues. Germline V gene sequence: CDR1 SGHAT, CDR2 FQDESV (reference sequence). The CDR3, as DNA: TGTGCCAGCAGCACAAGAGGTAGGACTCCGGAACGTGAGCAGTTCTTC. Its protein product is CASSTRGRTPEREQFF.

The chain joins TRBV20-1 to TRBJ2-1; D is tentatively TRBD1 or TRBD2 (5 bases each). Trimming stripped 6 bases from V and 7 bases from J, with 16 bases between. The germline CDR1 and CDR2 sequences are DFQATT and SNEGSKA (reference sequence). This CDR3 is built from 13 residues. This CDR3 reads CSADRIGENEQFF. Here the CDR3 DNA reads TGCAGTGCCGATAGGATAGGGGAGAATGAGCAGTTCTTC.

In this sample, this clonotype turned up a few times. The chain carries TRBV15 and TRBJ2-1; D assignment may be TRBD1 or TRBD2 (5 bases each). Trimming removed 9 bases at V and 3 bases at J, with 12 bases between. The CDR3 has 13 amino acids. The germline V gene encodes CDR1 LNHNV and CDR2 YYDKDF (reference sequence). In nucleotides, the CDR3 is TGTGCCACGGGACGTACAAGCTACAATGAGCAGTTCTTC. It translates to CATGRTSYNEQFF.

The chain carries TRBV4-2 and TRBJ2-3; 7 bases match TRBD2. Germline assignment: CDR1 LGHNA and CDR2 YNFKEQ. This CDR3 spans 15 amino acids. V trimming: 0 bases; J trimming: 3 bases; junction bases outside the gene matches: 3. CDR3 DNA: TGTGCCAGCAGCCAAGATGGGACTAAAACAGATACGCAGTATTTT. Its translation is CASSQDGTKTDTQYF.

The chain has TRBV28 and TRBJ2-1, with D unclear. The V gene lost 6 bases and the J gene lost 0 bases, with 12 bases spanning the gap. The CDR3 is made up of 15 amino acids. Germline CDR1 and CDR2: MDHEN and SYDVKM. In nucleotides, the CDR3 is TGTGCCAGCAGAGTCTACCTAAACTCCTACAATGAGCAGTTCTTC. This translates into CASRVYLNSYNEQFF.

The chain links TRBV29-1 to TRBJ1-2; the D is unclear. CDR3 length equals 12 residues. Trimming removed 7 bases from V and 1 base from J, with 10 bases in between. CDR1 and CDR2 (germline): SQVTM, ANQGSEA. The CDR3 DNA reads as TGCAGCGATTACGGTTTTAACTATGGCTACACCTTC. Residues: CSDYGFNYGYTF.

The genes are TRBV19 and TRBJ2-1, with D possibly TRBD1 on 5 matching bases. The CDR3 contains 15 residues. Per the germline V gene, CDR1 is LNHDA and CDR2 is SQIVND (reference sequence). V was pared by 3 bases and J by 6 bases, with 15 bases between. The CDR3 DNA reads TGTGCCAGTAGTATTGGGGCCCCAGGTGGCAATGAGCAGTTCTTC. It encodes CASSIGAPGGNEQFF.

The CDR3 DNA reads as TGCAGTGCTAGAGCGGCTAGCGGGGGAACCACAGATACGCAGTATTTT. Amino acids: CSARAASGGTTDTQYF. V is TRBV20-1 and J is TRBJ2-3, with TRBD2 identical over 10 bases. This CDR3 is built from 16 residues. The germline V gene encodes CDR1 DFQATT and CDR2 SNEGSKA (reference sequence). V dropped 1 base and J dropped 2; count of bases not matched to a gene: 6.

This clonotype was counted only a few times. The chain has TRBV20-1 and TRBJ1-3; D remains ambiguous. Germline-derived CDR1 and CDR2 are DFQATT and SNEGSKA (reference sequence). This CDR3 has 14 residues. Deletions cut 6 bases from V and 0 bases from J, with 12 bases between. CDR3 in DNA: TGCAGTGCCCAGGATCCAGACTCTGGAAACACCATATATTTT. As protein: CSAQDPDSGNTIYF.

This clonotype showed up just a few times. The V call is TRBV7-6, the J call TRBJ1-5; unclear D gene. V dropped 2 bases and J dropped 6 bases, with 11 bases sitting between them. This CDR3 region has 14 residues. The germline gives CDR1 SGHVS, CDR2 FNYEAQ. CDR3 sequence reads: CASSLMGMGQPQHF. The CDR3 DNA sequence: TGTGCCAGCAGCTTAATGGGGATGGGTCAGCCCCAGCATTTT.

This clonotype was recorded at least ten times. The chain employs TRBV7-2 and TRBJ2-3; 9 bases agree with TRBD2. Germline assignment: CDR1 SGHTA and CDR2 FQGNSA. The CDR3 sequence is 15 residues long. With 5 bases clipped from V and 7 bases from J, the junction kept 10 bases outside the gene matches. The CDR3 DNA sequence: TGTGCCAGCAGCCTTAGCGGGAGTATGGGCCATACGCAGTATTTT. Translating gives CASSLSGSMGHTQYF.

On this clonotype itself: A much larger clone is a single base away; this may be a read error. A read error is likely, as this CDR3 ends without the conserved phenylalanine or tryptophan. The V gene is TRBV7-2, the J gene TRBJ2-1; no definite D call. V lost 3 bases to trimming and J lost 4 bases, with 10 bases between them. This CDR3 comprises 14 residues. Looked up from germline, CDR1 is SGHTA and CDR2 is FQGNSA. This CDR3 is CASSLQGGYNEQFL. The DNA for the CDR3 is TGTGCCAGCAGCTTGCAAGGCGGATACAATGAGCAGTTCTTA.

The V gene is TRBV28, the J gene TRBJ2-6, with D possibly matching TRBD2 (5 bases). CDR1 and CDR2 from the germline V gene are MDHEN and SYDVKM. Trimming removed 3 bases at V and 2 bases at J, with 11 bases between. The CDR3 runs to 16 residues. DNA of the CDR3: TGTGCCAGCAGTTTCCCGTCGGGGACTGGGGCCAACGTCCTGACTTTC. Translating it yields CASSFPSGTGANVLTF.

This clonotype was seen a handful of times. J is TRBJ1-1 and V is TRBV12-3 or TRBV12-4; 7 positions agree with TRBD1. The CDR3 covers 13 residues. J was trimmed by 1 base and V by 10 bases; bases with no gene match: 6. This CDR3 is CATLTGPNTEAFF. The CDR3 nucleotides read TGTGCCACCCTGACAGGGCCGAACACTGAAGCTTTCTTT.

This chain links TRBV28 with TRBJ2-7; TRBD1 is a possible D gene (5 bases). The CDR3 consists of 13 residues. Trimming shortened V by 10 bases and J by 0 bases, and 13 bases separated the two germline ends. Germline V gene lookup returns CDR1 MDHEN and CDR2 SYDVKM. CDR3 in DNA: TGTGCCACCGAAACGACAGTCTCCTACGAGCAGTACTTC. This translates into CATETTVSYEQYF.

This clonotype was observed many times. The J gene is TRBJ1-3, the V gene TRBV29-1, with D unresolved. Looked up from germline, CDR1 is SQVTM and CDR2 is ANQGSEA. Trimming stripped 4 bases from V and 4 bases from J, with 8 bases between. CDR3 length equals 12 residues. CDR3 sequence: CSVVTDGNTIYF. CDR3 sequence (DNA): TGCAGCGTTGTGACTGACGGAAACACCATATATTTT.